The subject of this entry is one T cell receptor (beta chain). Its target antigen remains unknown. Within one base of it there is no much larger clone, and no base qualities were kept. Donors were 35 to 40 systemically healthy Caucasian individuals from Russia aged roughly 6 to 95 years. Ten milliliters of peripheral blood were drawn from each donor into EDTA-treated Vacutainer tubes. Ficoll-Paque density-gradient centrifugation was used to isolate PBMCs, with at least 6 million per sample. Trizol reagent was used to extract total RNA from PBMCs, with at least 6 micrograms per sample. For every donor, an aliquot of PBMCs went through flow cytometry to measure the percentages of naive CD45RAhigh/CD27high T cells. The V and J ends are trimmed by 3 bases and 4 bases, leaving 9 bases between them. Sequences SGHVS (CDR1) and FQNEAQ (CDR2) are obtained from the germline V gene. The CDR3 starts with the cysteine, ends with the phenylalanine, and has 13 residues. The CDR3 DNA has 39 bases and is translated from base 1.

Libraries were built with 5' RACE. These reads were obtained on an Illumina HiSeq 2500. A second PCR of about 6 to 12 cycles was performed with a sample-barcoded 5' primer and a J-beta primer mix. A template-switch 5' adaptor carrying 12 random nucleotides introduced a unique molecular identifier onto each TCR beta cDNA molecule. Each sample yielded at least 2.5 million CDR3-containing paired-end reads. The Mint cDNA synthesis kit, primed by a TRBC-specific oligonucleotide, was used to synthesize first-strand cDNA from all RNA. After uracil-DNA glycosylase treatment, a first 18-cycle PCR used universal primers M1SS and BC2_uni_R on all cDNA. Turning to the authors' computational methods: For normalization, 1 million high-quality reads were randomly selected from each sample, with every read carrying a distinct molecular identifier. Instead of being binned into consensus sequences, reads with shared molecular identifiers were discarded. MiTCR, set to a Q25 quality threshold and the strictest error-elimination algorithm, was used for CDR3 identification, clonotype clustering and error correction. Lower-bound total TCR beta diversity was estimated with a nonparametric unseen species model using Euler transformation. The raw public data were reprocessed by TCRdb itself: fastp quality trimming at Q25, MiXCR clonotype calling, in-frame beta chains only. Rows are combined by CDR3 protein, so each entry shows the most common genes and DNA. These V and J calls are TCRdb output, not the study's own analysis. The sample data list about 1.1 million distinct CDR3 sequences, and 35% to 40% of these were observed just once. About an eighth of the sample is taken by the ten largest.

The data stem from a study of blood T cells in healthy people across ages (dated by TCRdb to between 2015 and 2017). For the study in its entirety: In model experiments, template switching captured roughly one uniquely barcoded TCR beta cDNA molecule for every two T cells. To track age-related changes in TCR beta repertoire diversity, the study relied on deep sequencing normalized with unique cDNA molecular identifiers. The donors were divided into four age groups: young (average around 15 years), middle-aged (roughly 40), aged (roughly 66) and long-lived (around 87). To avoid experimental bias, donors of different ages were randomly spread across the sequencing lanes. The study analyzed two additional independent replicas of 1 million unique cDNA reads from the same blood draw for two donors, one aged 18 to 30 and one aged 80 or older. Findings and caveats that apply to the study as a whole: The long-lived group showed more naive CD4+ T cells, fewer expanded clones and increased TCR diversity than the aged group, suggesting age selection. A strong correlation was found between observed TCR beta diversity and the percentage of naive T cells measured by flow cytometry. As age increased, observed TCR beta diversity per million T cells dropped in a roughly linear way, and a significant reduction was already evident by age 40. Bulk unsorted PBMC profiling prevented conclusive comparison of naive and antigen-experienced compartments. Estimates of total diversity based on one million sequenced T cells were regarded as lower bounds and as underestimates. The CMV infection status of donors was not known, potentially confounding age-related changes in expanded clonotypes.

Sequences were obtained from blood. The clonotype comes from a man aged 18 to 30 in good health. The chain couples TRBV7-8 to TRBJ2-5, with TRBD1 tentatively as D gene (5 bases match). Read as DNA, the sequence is TGTGCCAGCAGCTTTAGGGGATCAGAGACCCAGTACTTC. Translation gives CASSFRGSETQYF.